This section outlines one T cell receptor beta chain sequence together with its context. This sample was taken from a study of blood T cell repertoires in COVID-19. On the study more broadly: The United States, Italy and Spain provided the acute and convalescent COVID-19 samples.

The junction had 12 bases not matched to a gene; V was cut back by 7 bases and J by 6 bases. The CDR3 has 15 amino acids. CDR1 and CDR2 (germline): MNHEY, SVGAGI. How the authors handled the data: For nucleated cells, counts were estimated from reference gene primer amplification. Clones were sequenced by immunoSEQ multiplex PCR, and TCRdb holds only the in-frame ones, with some missing. Clone size and V and J calls were adopted from that table, with D and trimming inferred from the DNA. Among 300,000 or so clones listed, 70% to 90% were seen once. This sequence joins TRBV6-5 and TRBJ1-2; 9 nucleotides match TRBD1. This clonotype was obtained from a middle-aged woman with acute or convalescent COVID-19. Material for sequencing was peripheral blood. CDR3: CASTQRAQGADGYTF. The CDR3 DNA reads as TGTGCCAGCACCCAAAGGGCACAGGGGGCCGATGGCTACACCTTC.